This T cell receptor beta chain was identified in a study of regulatory T cells in long-lasting Graves disease. TCRdb processed the reads anew with MiXCR; each CDR3 protein has one entry. The sample shows over 950 distinct CDR3 sequences, approximately 82% of them seen only once. From PBMCs, RNA was extracted and then used to make the TCR library. The diagnosis of Graves' disease used American Thyroid Association guidelines. The EDTA tubes were filled with 8.5 to 9.5 milliliters of drawn peripheral blood. With respect to this clonotype: No antigen is known for it.

Findings and limits, study-wide: What was studied was peripheral blood only, and not thyroid tissue.

This clonotype originated in a woman in her forties or fifties with Graves disease. The sample in question was peripheral blood mononuclear cells (PBMCs), obtained with antithyroid drug treatment, in newly diagnosed or persistent Graves disease (not recorded which).

CDR3 nucleotide sequence: TGTGCCAGCAGCCAAGTGGTCGGGAATCAGCCCCAGCATTTT. Protein product: CASSQVVGNQPQHF. The chain couples TRBV3-1 to TRBJ1-5; D not certain. CDR1 and CDR2 from the germline V gene are LGHDT and YNNKEL (reference sequence). This CDR3 contains 14 residues. V was clipped by 1 base and J by 4 bases, with 8 bases between them.